One and the same sample provided the 13 T cell receptor beta chains below, sequenced in a study of response to subunit inactivated influenza vaccine. Using its own MiXCR run on the RT-PCR reads, TCRdb lists one record per CDR3 protein. Altogether about 540,000 distinct CDR3 sequences are present, about 15% being singletons, with the ten largest covering 8.5% to 14%. Sequencing was performed on PBMCs from blood, taken roughly 12 days after vaccination. The receptors stem from a man in his forties or fifties who received an inactivated influenza vaccine.

This clonotype appeared a few times. The chain employs TRBV15 and TRBJ1-6; 7 bases agree with TRBD1. CDR1 and CDR2 (germline): LNHNV, YYDKDF (reference sequence). With V trimmed by 3 bases and J by 6 bases, 2 bases remained unmatched. The CDR3 has 14 amino acids. The CDR3 loop is CATSRGQSNSPLHF. The CDR3 nucleotides read TGTGCCACCAGCAGGGGACAGAGTAATTCACCCCTCCACTTT.

The V gene is TRBV2, the J gene TRBJ1-2; tentative D call: TRBD1 (5 bases). Germline V CDR1 and CDR2: SNHLY, FYNNEI. The CDR3 has 15 residues. Trimming cost V 2 bases and J 1 base, with 11 bases left between them. In DNA, the CDR3 is TGTGCCAGCAGTGAACGAGGGGCTCTTAACTATGGCTACACCTTC. Its translation: CASSERGALNYGYTF.

DNA for the CDR3: TGTGCCAGCAGTTTAACCGGGACAGGGAAATTCAACGAGCAGTACTTC. Translation: CASSLTGTGKFNEQYF. The J gene is TRBJ2-7, the V gene TRBV28, with 9 bases fitting TRBD1. The V and J ends lost 2 bases and 5 bases, in that order; junction bases with no gene match: 10. The CDR3 has 16 amino acids. CDR1 is MDHEN and CDR2 is SYDVKM in the germline V gene. The entire variable domain, with the rest obtained from reference TRBV28 and TRBJ2-7, is as follows: DVKVTQSSRYLVKRTGEKVFLECVQDMDHENMFWYRQDPGLGLRLIYFSYDVKMKEKGDIPEGYSVSREKKERFSLILESASTNQTSMYLCASSLTGTGKFNEQYFGPGTRLTVT.

The V gene is TRBV6-1, the J gene TRBJ1-3; D gene uncertain. Looked up from germline, CDR1 is MNHNS and CDR2 is SASEGT. Trimming took off 3 bases at V and 8 bases at J, with 5 bases between the two ends. CDR3 length: 11 residues. The chain's CDR3 is CASSEGYTIYF. CDR3 coding DNA: TGTGCCAGCAGTGAGGGGTACACCATATATTTT.

The table lists this clonotype with a few counts. V gene TRBV20-1 combines with J gene TRBJ1-5; 8 bases are a match to TRBD1. Per the germline V gene, CDR1 is DFQATT and CDR2 is SNEGSKA (reference sequence). The CDR3 consists of 15 residues. The V segment lost 3 bases and the J segment 3 bases; nucleotides outside the gene matches: 7. CDR3 amino acids: CSARPDRVNNQPQHF. The CDR3 nucleotides read TGCAGTGCTAGGCCGGACAGGGTGAACAATCAGCCCCAGCATTTT.

This clonotype occurred many times. The genes are TRBV20-1 and TRBJ1-1, with D tentatively TRBD1 (5 bases). The CDR3 has 15 residues. CDR1 DFQATT and CDR2 SNEGSKA come from the germline V gene (reference sequence). The CDR3 DNA reads as TGCATTACGGGAACCGAGGGGAGAGGGAGGACTGAAGCTTTCTTT. It codes for CITGTEGRGRTEAFF.

This rearrangement joins TRBV2 to TRBJ2-2, with 7 bases identical to TRBD2. The germline CDR1 and CDR2 sequences are SNHLY and FYNNEI. CDR3 length equals 15 residues. The V segment lost 6 bases and the J segment 5 bases; nucleotides outside the gene matches: 9. The CDR3 DNA follows: TGTGCCAGCAGCCCAAGCGGGATCGGGACCGGGGAGCTGTTTTTT. Translation: CASSPSGIGTGELFF.

This chain connects TRBV12-3 or TRBV12-4 to TRBJ2-5; 9 bases align to TRBD1. This CDR3 has 15 amino acids. With 6 bases clipped from V and 5 bases from J, the junction kept 10 bases outside the gene matches. In nucleotides, the CDR3 is TGTGCCAGCAGCGATACATACAGGGGGCTGGAGACCCAGTACTTC. Translated, it gives CASSDTYRGLETQYF.

The table lists this clonotype with a few counts. In DNA, the CDR3 is TGCAGTGCTAGAGTCTGGGCCCTCACGGCTGAAGCTTTCTTT. Encoded protein: CSARVWALTAEAFF. This rearrangement joins TRBV20-1 to TRBJ1-1; D gene uncertain. Per germline, CDR1 DFQATT and CDR2 SNEGSKA (reference sequence). This CDR3 is built from 14 residues. Trimming cost V 1 base and J 6 bases, with 15 bases left between them.

The gene calls are TRBV6-1 and TRBJ2-5, with 10 bases matching TRBD2. The CDR3 is made up of 15 amino acids. Per the germline V gene, CDR1 is MNHNS and CDR2 is SASEGT. Trimming removed 7 bases from V and 5 bases from J; junction bases left unmatched: 10. The CDR3 sequence: CASTLSGGPFETQYF. DNA for the CDR3: TGTGCCAGCACTCTTAGCGGGGGGCCGTTTGAGACCCAGTACTTC.

V usage is TRBV20-1 and J usage is TRBJ1-2; a possible D gene is TRBD1 (6 bases). V lost 6 bases and J lost 4, with 12 bases in between. The CDR3 is 12 residues long. The germline V gene has CDR1 DFQATT and CDR2 SNEGSKA (reference sequence). CDR3 in amino acids: CSATDRIYGYTF. Written as DNA, the CDR3 is TGCAGTGCCACAGACAGGATCTATGGCTACACCTTC.

The chain couples TRBV7-2 to TRBJ1-6; possible D gene TRBD1, 6 bases. Germline V CDR1 and CDR2: SGHTA, FQGNSA. V was shortened by 5 bases and J by 3 bases, with 11 bases between the two germline ends. The CDR3 has 15 residues. This CDR3 reads CASSRGQLYNSPLHF. As DNA, the CDR3 is TGTGCCAGCAGCCGCGGACAGCTCTATAATTCACCCCTCCACTTT.

This clonotype turned up a few times. V and J are TRBV20-1 and TRBJ1-4; D gene unclear. The CDR3 totals 18 residues. CDR1 is DFQATT and CDR2 is SNEGSKA in the germline V gene (reference sequence). Trimming pared 2 bases from V and 3 bases from J, leaving 22 bases between. This CDR3 is CSARTSRVSVSPNEKLFF. The DNA for the CDR3 is TGCAGTGCTAGAACCTCCCGAGTGTCGGTATCTCCTAATGAAAAACTGTTTTTT.